These 11 T cell receptor beta chains originate from one sample sequenced in a study of Ad26.COV2.S vaccination and SARS-CoV-2 variants. TCRdb keeps only in-frame clones here, not all; method: immunoSEQ multiplex PCR. Of around 340,000 clones in the sample, around 89% were seen once. The treatment: over 15 received Ad26.COV2.S at low or high dose, single or two shots; 5 received placebo; per-sample allocation not given. Collection of the samples took place on day 63 after the first injection of vaccine or placebo. The starting material was peripheral blood, obtained in a trial of Ad26.COV2.S vaccine versus placebo. These receptors came from a person between 18 and 65 years old who received the Ad26.COV2.S COVID-19 vaccine or a placebo.

The CDR3 nucleotides read TGTGCCAGCAGTTTAAGCACCGCGGTACGCGAGCAGTACTTC. Residues: CASSLSTAVREQYF. This sequence joins TRBV28 and TRBJ2-7; D is ambiguous. CDR3 length: 14 amino acids. The germline CDR1 and CDR2 sequences are MDHEN and SYDVKM. Trimming left V 2 bases short and J 6 bases short, with 14 bases between.

This rearrangement joins TRBV9 to TRBJ2-7; TRBD1 agrees at 7 bases. The germline CDR1 and CDR2 sequences are SGDLS and YYNGEE. The J segment lost 7 bases and the V segment lost 4 bases, leaving 14 bases of the junction unmatched. The CDR3 length is 15 residues. The CDR3 is CASSPGTAFSGEQYF. CDR3 coding DNA: TGTGCCAGCAGCCCTGGGACAGCTTTTTCGGGGGAGCAGTACTTC.

This chain uses TRBV19 with TRBJ1-1; D might be TRBD1 (5 bases). Per the germline V gene, CDR1 is LNHDA and CDR2 is SQIVND (reference sequence). This CDR3 region has 14 residues. V lost 4 bases and J 11 bases, leaving 20 bases between the germline ends. This chain's CDR3 is CASSTRQTGSPAFF. In DNA form, the CDR3 reads TGTGCCAGTAGTACCAGACAGACCGGATCGCCGGCTTTCTTT.

This clone was recorded a few times. Other DNA sequences of this sample code for an identical CDR3. This sequence joins TRBV3-1 (or the pseudogene TRBV3-2) and TRBJ2-7; D is unresolved. This CDR3 has 13 residues. V lost 1 base to trimming and J lost 0 bases, with 4 bases between them. Germline V gene data show CDR1 as LGHDT and CDR2 as YNNKEL (reference sequence). The CDR3 region has the DNA TGTGCCAGCAGCCAAGGGGTCTCCTACGAGCAGTACTTC. This codes for CASSQGVSYEQYF.

The gene calls are TRBV29-1 and TRBJ1-1; D remains unclear. The CDR3 is 12 amino acids. Germline V lookup: CDR1 SQVTM, CDR2 ANQGSEA. V lost 2 bases to trimming and J lost 0 bases, with 4 bases between them. The CDR3 is CSVETVNTEAFF. In DNA, the CDR3 is TGCAGCGTTGAAACGGTGAACACTGAAGCTTTCTTT. Together with reference TRBV29-1 and TRBJ1-1, the CDR3 gives the full variable domain: SAVISQKPSRDICQRGTSLTIQCQVDSQVTMMFWYRQQPGQSLTLIATANQGSEATYESGFVIDKFPISRPNLTFSTLTVSNMSPEDSSIYLCSVETVNTEAFFGQGTRLTVV.

This rearrangement joins TRBV19 to TRBJ1-5; D perhaps matches TRBD1 (6 bases). Between the trimmed V and J ends, which lost 2 bases and 5 bases, there was a span of 16 bases. The CDR3 sequence is 16 residues long. In germline, CDR1 is LNHDA, CDR2 SQIVND (reference sequence). The CDR3 DNA follows: TGTGCCAGTAGTATAAGTTGGGGGGCTTTGTATCAGCCCCAGCATTTT. It specifies CASSISWGALYQPQHF. The full variable domain, completed using reference TRBV19 and TRBJ1-5, is DGGITQSPKYLFRKEGQNVTLSCEQNLNHDAMYWYRQDPGQGLRLIYYSQIVNDFQKGDIAEGYSVSREKKESFPLTVTSAQKNPTAFYLCASSISWGALYQPQHFGDGTRLSIL.

V gene TRBV10-3 combines with J gene TRBJ2-7; D gene unclear. CDR3 length: 13 residues. V was clipped by 6 bases and J by 6 bases, with 15 bases between them. Germline V CDR1 and CDR2: ENHRY, SYGVKD. The CDR3 bases are TGTGCCATCAGCCCCGATGGATTGGGCGAGCAGTACTTC. Amino acid sequence: CAISPDGLGEQYF.

V is TRBV9 and J is TRBJ2-1; 9 positions agree with TRBD2. With 0 bases clipped from V and 9 bases from J, the junction kept 16 bases outside the gene matches. Germline CDR1 SGDLS, CDR2 YYNGEE. The CDR3 has 18 amino acids. CDR3 DNA sequence: TGTGCCAGCAGCGTAGCTACGGGTTTTTTAGCGGGAGAGGTTGAGCAGTTCTTC. Its translation is CASSVATGFLAGEVEQFF.

The V and J genes are TRBV19 and TRBJ2-1, with TRBD2 matching 11 bases. CDR3 length: 17 residues. The V gene's germline CDR1 is LNHDA and CDR2 SQIVND (reference sequence). Trimming removed 6 bases from V and 6 bases from J; junction bases left unmatched: 13. The CDR3 here is CASSPRLAGGLSNEQFF. Here the CDR3 DNA reads TGTGCCAGTAGCCCCCGTCTAGCGGGAGGATTATCCAATGAGCAGTTCTTC.

V gene TRBV7-2 combines with J gene TRBJ1-1; D is unclear. CDR1 and CDR2 (germline): SGHTA, FQGNSA. Deletions cut 0 bases from V and 5 bases from J, with 7 bases between. This CDR3 comprises 13 residues. This CDR3 is CASSLARRTEAFF. The CDR3 nucleotides are TGTGCCAGCAGCTTAGCGCGCAGAACTGAAGCTTTCTTT.

This clone was observed a few times. The chain carries TRBV3-1 (or the pseudogene TRBV3-2) and TRBJ1-6; D not resolved. CDR3 length: 14 residues. Germline lookup yields CDR1 LGHDT and CDR2 YNNKEL (reference sequence). V was trimmed by 0 bases and J by 4 bases, leaving 4 bases between them. CDR3 protein: CASSQDWYNSPLHF. The CDR3 nucleotides are TGTGCCAGCAGCCAAGACTGGTATAATTCACCCCTCCACTTT.